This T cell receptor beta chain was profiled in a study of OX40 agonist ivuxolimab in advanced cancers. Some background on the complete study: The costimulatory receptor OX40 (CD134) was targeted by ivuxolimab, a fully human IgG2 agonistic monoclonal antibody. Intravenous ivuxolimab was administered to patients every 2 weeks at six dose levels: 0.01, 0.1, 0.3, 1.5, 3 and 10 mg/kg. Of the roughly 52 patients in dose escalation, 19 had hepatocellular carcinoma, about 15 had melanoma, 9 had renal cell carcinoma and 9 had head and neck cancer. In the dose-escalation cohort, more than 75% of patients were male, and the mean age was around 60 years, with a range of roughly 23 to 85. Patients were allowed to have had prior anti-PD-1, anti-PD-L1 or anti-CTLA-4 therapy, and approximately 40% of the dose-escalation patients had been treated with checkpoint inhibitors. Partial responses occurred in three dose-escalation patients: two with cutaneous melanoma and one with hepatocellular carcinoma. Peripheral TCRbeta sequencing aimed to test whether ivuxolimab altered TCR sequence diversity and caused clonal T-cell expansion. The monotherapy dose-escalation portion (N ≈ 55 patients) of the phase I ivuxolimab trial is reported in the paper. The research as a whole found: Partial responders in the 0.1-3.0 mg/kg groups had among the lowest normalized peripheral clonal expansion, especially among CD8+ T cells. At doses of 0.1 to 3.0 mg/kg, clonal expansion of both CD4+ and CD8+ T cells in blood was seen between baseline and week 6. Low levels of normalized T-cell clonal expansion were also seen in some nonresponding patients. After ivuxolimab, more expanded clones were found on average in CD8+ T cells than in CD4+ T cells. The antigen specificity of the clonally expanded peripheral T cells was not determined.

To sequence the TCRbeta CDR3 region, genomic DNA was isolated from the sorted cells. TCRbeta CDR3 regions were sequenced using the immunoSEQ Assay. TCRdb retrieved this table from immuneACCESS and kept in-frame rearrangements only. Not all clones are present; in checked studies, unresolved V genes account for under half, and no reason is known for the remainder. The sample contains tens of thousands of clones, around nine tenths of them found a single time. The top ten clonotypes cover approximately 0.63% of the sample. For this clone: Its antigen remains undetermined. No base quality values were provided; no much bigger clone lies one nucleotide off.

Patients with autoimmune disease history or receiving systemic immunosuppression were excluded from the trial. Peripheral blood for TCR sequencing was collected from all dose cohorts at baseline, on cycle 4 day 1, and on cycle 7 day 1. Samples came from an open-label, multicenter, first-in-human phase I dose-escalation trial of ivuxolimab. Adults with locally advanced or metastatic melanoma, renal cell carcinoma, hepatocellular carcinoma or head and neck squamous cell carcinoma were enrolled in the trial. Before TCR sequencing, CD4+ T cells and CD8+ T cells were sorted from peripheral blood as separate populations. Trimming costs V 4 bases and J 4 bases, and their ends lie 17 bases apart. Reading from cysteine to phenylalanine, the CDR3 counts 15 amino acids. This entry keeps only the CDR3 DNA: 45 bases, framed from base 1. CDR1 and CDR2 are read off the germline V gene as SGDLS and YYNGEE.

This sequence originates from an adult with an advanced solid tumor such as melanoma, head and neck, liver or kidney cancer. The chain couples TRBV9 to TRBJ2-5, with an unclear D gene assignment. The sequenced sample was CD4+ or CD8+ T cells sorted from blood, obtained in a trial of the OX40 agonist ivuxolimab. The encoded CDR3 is CASSLTSAEAETQYF. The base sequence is TGTGCCAGCAGCCTAACCTCCGCAGAAGCAGAGACCCAGTACTTC.